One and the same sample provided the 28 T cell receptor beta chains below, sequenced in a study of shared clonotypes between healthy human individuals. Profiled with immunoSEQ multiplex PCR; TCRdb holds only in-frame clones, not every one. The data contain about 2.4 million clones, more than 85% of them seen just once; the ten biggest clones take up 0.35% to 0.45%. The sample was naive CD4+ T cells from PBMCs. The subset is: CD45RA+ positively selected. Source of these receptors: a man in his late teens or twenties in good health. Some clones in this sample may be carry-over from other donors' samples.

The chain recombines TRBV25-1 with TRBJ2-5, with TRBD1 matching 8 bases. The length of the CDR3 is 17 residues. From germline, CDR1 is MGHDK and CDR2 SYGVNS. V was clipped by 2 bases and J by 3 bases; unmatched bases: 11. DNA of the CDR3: TGTGCCAGCAGTGAAAATCCTGGCAGGGGGCAGGAAGAGACCCAGTACTTC. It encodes CASSENPGRGQEETQYF.

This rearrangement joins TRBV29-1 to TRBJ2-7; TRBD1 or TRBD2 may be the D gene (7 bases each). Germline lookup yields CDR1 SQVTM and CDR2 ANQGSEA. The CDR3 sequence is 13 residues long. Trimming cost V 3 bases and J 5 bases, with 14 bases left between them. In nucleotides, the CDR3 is TGCAGCGTTGACAGGGGGGGTTTGGACGAGCAGTACTTC. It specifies CSVDRGGLDEQYF.

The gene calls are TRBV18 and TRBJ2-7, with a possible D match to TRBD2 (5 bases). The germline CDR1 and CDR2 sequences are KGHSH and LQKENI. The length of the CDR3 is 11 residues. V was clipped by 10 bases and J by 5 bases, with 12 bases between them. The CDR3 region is CATSEADEQYF. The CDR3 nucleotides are TGTGCCACTTCCGAAGCGGACGAGCAGTACTTC.

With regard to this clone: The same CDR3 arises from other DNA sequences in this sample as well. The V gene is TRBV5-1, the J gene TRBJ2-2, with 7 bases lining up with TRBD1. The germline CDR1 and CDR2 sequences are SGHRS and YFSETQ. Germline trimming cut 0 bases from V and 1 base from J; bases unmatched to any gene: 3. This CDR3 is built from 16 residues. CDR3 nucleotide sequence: TGCGCCAGCAGCTTGGTGGCAGGGGGGAACACCGGGGAGCTGTTTTTT. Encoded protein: CASSLVAGGNTGELFF.

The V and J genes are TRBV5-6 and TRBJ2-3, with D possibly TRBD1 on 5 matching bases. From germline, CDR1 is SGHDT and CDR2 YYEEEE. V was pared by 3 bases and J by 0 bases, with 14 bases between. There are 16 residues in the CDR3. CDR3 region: CASSWGFAPSTDTQYF. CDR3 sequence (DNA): TGTGCCAGCAGCTGGGGCTTCGCCCCTAGCACAGATACGCAGTATTTT.

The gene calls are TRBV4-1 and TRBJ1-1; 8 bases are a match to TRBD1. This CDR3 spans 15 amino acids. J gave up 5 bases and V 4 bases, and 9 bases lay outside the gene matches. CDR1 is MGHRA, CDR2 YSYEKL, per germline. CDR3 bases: TGCGCCAGCAGCCGAGCAGGGGGCGATGGGACTGAAGCTTTCTTT. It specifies CASSRAGGDGTEAFF.

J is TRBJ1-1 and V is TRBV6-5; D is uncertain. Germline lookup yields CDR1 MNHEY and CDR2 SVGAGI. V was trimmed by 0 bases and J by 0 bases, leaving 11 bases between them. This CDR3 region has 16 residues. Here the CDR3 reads CASSYSLDSMNTEAFF. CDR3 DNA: TGTGCCAGCAGTTACTCGTTAGATTCCATGAACACTGAAGCTTTCTTT.

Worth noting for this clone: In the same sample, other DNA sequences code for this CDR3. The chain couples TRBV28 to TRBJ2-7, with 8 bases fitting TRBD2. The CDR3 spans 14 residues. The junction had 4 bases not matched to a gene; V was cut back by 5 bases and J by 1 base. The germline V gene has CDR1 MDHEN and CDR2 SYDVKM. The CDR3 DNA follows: TGTGCCAGCAGTCCTAGCGGGTCTTCCTACGAGCAGTACTTC. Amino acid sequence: CASSPSGSSYEQYF. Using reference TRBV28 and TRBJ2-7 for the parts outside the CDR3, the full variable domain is DVKVTQSSRYLVKRTGEKVFLECVQDMDHENMFWYRQDPGLGLRLIYFSYDVKMKEKGDIPEGYSVSREKKERFSLILESASTNQTSMYLCASSPSGSSYEQYFGPGTRLTVT.

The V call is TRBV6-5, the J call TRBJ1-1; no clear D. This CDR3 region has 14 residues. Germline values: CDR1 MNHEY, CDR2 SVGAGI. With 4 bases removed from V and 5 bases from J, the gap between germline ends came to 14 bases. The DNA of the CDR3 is TGTGCCAGCAGTTTGCGGGGTTCGCGGACTGAAGCTTTCTTT. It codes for CASSLRGSRTEAFF.

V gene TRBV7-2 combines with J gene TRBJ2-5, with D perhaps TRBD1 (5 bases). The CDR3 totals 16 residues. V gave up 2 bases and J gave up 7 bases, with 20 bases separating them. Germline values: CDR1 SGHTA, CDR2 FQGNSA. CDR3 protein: CASSLSPGQGDATQYF. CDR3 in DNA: TGTGCCAGCAGCTTATCTCCCGGCCAGGGTGACGCGACCCAGTACTTC.

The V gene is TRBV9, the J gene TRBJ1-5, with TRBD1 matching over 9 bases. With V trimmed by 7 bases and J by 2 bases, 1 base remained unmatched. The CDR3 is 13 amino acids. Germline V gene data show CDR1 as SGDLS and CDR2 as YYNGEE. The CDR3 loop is CASGDRGNQPQHF. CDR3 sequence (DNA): TGTGCCAGCGGGGACAGGGGCAATCAGCCCCAGCATTTT. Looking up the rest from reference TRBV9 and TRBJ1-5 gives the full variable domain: DSGVTQTPKHLITATGQRVTLRCSPRSGDLSVYWYQQSLDQGLQFLIQYYNGEERAKGNILERFSAQQFPDLHSELNLSSLELGDSALYFCASGDRGNQPQHFGDGTRLSIL.

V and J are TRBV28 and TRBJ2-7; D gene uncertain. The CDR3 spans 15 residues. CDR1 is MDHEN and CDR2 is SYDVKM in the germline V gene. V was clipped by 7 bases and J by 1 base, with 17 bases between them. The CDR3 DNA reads TGTGCCAGCAACTCCCCCGTTGAAGTATCCTACGAGCAGTACTTC. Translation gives CASNSPVEVSYEQYF.

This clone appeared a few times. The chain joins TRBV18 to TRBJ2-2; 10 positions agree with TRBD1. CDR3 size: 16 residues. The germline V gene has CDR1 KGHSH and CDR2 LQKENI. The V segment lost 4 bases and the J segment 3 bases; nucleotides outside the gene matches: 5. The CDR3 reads CASSLDRGIDTGELFF. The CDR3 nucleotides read TGTGCCAGCTCACTGGACAGGGGGATCGACACCGGGGAGCTGTTTTTT. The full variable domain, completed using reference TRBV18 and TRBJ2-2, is NAGVMQNPRHLVRRRGQEARLRCSPMKGHSHVYWYRQLPEEGLKFMVYLQKENIIDESGMPKERFSAEFPKEGPSILRIQQVVRGDSAAYFCASSLDRGIDTGELFFGEGSRLTVL.

The CDR3 is CASSPRGARLFF. CDR3 bases: TGTGCCAGTAGTCCCCGAGGCGCCCGTTTGTTCTTC. V and J are TRBV19 and TRBJ2-1; D ambiguous. Germline assignment: CDR1 LNHDA and CDR2 SQIVND (reference sequence). CDR3 length: 12 residues. V gave up 5 bases and J gave up 15 bases, with 17 bases separating them. The full variable domain, completed using reference TRBV19 and TRBJ2-1, is DGGITQSPKYLFRKEGQNVTLSCEQNLNHDAMYWYRQDPGQGLRLIYYSQIVNDFQKGDIAEGYSVSREKKESFPLTVTSAQKNPTAFYLCASSPRGARLFFGPGTRLTVL.

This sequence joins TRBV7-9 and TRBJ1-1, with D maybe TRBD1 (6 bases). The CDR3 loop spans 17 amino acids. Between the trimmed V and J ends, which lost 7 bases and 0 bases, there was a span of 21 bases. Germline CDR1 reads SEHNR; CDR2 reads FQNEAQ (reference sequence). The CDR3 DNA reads TGTGCCAGCACCATAGGTGTCGGAACAGGGCTGAACACTGAAGCTTTCTTT. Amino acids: CASTIGVGTGLNTEAFF. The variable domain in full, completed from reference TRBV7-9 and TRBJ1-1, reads DTGVSQNPRHKITKRGQNVTFRCDPISEHNRLYWYRQTLGQGPEFLTYFQNEAQLEKSRLLSDRFSAERPKGSFSTLEIQRTEQGDSAMYLCASTIGVGTGLNTEAFFGQGTRLTVV.

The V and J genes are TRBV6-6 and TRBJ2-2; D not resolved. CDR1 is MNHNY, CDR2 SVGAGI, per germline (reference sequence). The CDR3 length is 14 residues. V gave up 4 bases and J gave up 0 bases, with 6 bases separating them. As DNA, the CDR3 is TGTGCCAGCAGTTGGACCTCGAACACCGGGGAGCTGTTTTTT. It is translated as CASSWTSNTGELFF.

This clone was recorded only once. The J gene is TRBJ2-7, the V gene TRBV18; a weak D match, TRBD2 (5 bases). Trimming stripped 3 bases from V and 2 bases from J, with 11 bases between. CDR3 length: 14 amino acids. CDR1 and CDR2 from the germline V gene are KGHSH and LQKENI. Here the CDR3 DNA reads TGTGCCAGCTCACCGTTGGACTGGACCTACGAGCAGTACTTC. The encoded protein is CASSPLDWTYEQYF.

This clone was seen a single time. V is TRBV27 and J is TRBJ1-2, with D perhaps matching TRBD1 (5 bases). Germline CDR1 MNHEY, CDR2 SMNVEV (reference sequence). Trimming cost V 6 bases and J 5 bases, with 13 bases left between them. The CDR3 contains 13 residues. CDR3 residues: CASRTGGEYGYTF. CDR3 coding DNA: TGTGCCAGCAGGACCGGGGGGGAGTATGGCTACACCTTC.

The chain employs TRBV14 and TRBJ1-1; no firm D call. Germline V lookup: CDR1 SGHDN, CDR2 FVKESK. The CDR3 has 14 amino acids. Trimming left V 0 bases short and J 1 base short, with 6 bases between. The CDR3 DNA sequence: TGTGCCAGCAGCCAAGACCCAAAGAACACTGAAGCTTTCTTT. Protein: CASSQDPKNTEAFF. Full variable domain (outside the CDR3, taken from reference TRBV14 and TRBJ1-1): EAGVTQFPSHSVIEKGQTVTLRCDPISGHDNLYWYRRVMGKEIKFLLHFVKESKQDESGMPNNRFLAERTGGTYSTLKVQPAELEDSGVYFCASSQDPKNTEAFFGQGTRLTVV.

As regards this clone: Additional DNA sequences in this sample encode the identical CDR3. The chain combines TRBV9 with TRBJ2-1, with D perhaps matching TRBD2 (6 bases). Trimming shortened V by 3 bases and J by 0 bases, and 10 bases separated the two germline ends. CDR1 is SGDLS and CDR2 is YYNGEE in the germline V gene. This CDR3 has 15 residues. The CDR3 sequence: CASSAEGSSYNEQFF. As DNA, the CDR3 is TGTGCCAGCAGCGCGGAGGGGAGCTCCTACAATGAGCAGTTCTTC.

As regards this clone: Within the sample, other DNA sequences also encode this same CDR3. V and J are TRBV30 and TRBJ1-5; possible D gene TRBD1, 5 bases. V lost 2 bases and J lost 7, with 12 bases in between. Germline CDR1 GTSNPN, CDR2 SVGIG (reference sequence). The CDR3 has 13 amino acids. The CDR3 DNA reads TGTGCCTGGAGTCCCGGGGGGGTCCAGCCCCAGCATTTT. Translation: CAWSPGGVQPQHF.

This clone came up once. The CDR3 spells CASSLLPPERNKETQYF. CDR3 DNA: TGTGCCAGCAGCTTACTTCCTCCAGAGCGGAATAAAGAGACCCAGTACTTC. This rearrangement joins TRBV7-9 to TRBJ2-5; possibly TRBD2 for D (5 bases). This CDR3 region has 17 residues. Germline CDR1 reads SEHNR; CDR2 reads FQNEAQ (reference sequence). The V end was cut by 2 bases, the J end by 3 bases, with 19 bases between.

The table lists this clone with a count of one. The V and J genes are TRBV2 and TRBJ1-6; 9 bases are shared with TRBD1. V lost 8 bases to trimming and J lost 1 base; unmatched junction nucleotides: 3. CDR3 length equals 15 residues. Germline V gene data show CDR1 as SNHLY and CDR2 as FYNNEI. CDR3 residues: CASLGTGSYNSPLHF. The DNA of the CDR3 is TGTGCCAGCCTCGGGACAGGGTCCTATAATTCACCCCTCCACTTT. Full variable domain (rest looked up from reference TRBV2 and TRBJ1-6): EPEVTQTPSHQVTQMGQEVILRCVPISNHLYFYWYRQILGQKVEFLVSFYNNEISEKSEIFDDQFSVERPDGSNFTLKIRSTKLEDSAMYFCASLGTGSYNSPLHFGNGTRLTVT.

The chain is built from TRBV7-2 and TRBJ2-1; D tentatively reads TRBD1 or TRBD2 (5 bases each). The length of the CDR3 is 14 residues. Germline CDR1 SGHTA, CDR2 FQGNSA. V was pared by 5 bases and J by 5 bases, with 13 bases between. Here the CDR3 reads CASSRIGTDNEQFF. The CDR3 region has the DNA TGTGCCAGCAGCCGGATCGGGACGGACAATGAGCAGTTCTTC.

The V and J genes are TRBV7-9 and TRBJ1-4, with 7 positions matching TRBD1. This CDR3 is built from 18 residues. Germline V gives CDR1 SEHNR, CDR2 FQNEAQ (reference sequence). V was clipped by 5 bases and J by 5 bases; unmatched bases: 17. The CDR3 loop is CASSPRVGGATVNEKLFF. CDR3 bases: TGTGCCAGCAGCCCTAGGGTAGGGGGCGCAACCGTAAATGAAAAACTGTTTTTT. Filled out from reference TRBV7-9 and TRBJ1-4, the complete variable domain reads DTGVSQNPRHKITKRGQNVTFRCDPISEHNRLYWYRQTLGQGPEFLTYFQNEAQLEKSRLLSDRFSAERPKGSFSTLEIQRTEQGDSAMYLCASSPRVGGATVNEKLFFGSGTQLSVL.

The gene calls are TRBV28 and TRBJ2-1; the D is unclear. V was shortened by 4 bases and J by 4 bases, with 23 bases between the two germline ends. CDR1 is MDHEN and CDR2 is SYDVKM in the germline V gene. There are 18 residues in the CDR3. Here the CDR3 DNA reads TGTGCCAGCAGTTCCCTTTCAACTTATTCACTAACTTACAATGAGCAGTTCTTC. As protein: CASSSLSTYSLTYNEQFF.

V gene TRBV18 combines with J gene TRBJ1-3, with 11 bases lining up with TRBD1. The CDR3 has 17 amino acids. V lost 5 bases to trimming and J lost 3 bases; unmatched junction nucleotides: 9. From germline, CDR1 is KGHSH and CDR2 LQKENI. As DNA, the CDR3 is TGTGCCAGCTCAGAGGACAGGGGGCGAAGTCTTGGAAACACCATATATTTT. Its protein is CASSEDRGRSLGNTIYF.

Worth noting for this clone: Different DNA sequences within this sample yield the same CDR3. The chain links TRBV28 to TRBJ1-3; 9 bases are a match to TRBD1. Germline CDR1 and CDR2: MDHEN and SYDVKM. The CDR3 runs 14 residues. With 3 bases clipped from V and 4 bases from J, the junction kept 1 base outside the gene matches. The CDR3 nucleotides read TGTGCCAGCAGTTTGGGGACAGGGGGAAACACCATATATTTT. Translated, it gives CASSLGTGGNTIYF.